This is a list of T cell receptor beta chains from one sample in a study of blood T cells in healthy people across ages. From the 5' RACE reads, TCRdb called clonotypes with MiXCR, one entry per CDR3 protein. Here the sample spans about 1,600,000 distinct CDR3 sequences, about 43% being singletons. The sequenced material came from blood. All receptors come from a woman in her late teens or twenties in good health. Each CDR3 is given with its conserved first and last residue. A D gene is named only where the DNA matches it firmly. Size tells how often a clone was seen (once, few, many) or the class of an expanded clone, and some rows leave it out.

J,D,V,size,CDR3,DNA
TRBJ2-7,NA,TRBV28,NA,CASSETQPSYEQYF,TGTGCCAGCAGCGAAACTCAGCCTTCCTACGAGCAGTACTTC
TRBJ2-5,TRBD1,TRBV7-2,NA,CASSLGDRGSETQYF,TGTGCCAGCAGCTTAGGGGACAGGGGTTCTGAGACCCAGTACTTC
TRBJ2-3,TRBD1,TRBV30,NA,CAWGQGATDTQYF,TGTGCCTGGGGACAGGGGGCTACAGATACGCAGTATTTT
TRBJ1-1,TRBD1,TRBV29-1,NA,CSSREGAGAEAFF,TGCAGCTCTCGGGAGGGGGCTGGGGCTGAAGCTTTCTTT
TRBJ1-3,NA,TRBV7-9,few,CASSSPQGDGNTIYF,TGTGCCAGCAGCTCCCCTCAGGGAGACGGAAACACCATATATTTT
TRBJ1-2,TRBD1,TRBV12-3/TRBV12-4,NA,CASSLQGVTANYGYTF,TGTGCCAGCAGTTTACAGGGGGTCACAGCTAACTATGGCTACACCTTC
TRBJ2-1,NA,TRBV4-2,NA,CASSQGGRLSYNEQFF,TGTGCCAGCAGCCAAGGAGGGAGACTCTCCTACAATGAGCAGTTCTTC
TRBJ2-1,NA,TRBV6-5,once,CASSYSNLASVGEQFF,TGTGCCAGCAGTTACTCGAACTTGGCGTCGGTGGGTGAGCAGTTCTTC
TRBJ2-3,TRBD2,TRBV7-3,few,CASSLTSLAGGASTDTQYF,TGTGCCAGCAGCTTAACGTCTCTAGCGGGGGGTGCTAGCACAGATACGCAGTATTTT
TRBJ2-3,NA,TRBV7-6,few,CASNSGGSTDTQYF,TGTGCCAGCAATTCTGGTGGAAGCACAGATACGCAGTATTTT
TRBJ2-7,NA,TRBV27,few,CASSSVPISYEQYF,TGTGCCAGCAGTTCGGTCCCAATTTCCTACGAGCAGTACTTC
TRBJ1-5,NA,TRBV6-5,NA,CASRPLDYSNQPQHF,TGTGCCAGCAGACCCTTGGATTATAGCAATCAGCCCCAGCATTTT
TRBJ2-2,TRBD2,TRBV4-2,many,CASSQGTSGNTGELFF,TGTGCCAGCAGCCAAGGGACTAGCGGGAACACCGGGGAGCTGTTTTTT
TRBJ1-2,NA,TRBV29-1,few,CSAADMANYGYTF,TGCAGCGCCGCAGATATGGCTAACTATGGCTACACCTTC
TRBJ2-5,TRBD1,TRBV10-3,few,CAITQGQEETQYF,TGTGCCATCACACAGGGGCAAGAAGAGACCCAGTACTTC
TRBJ1-2,NA,TRBV6-1,few,CASSGAVANYGYTF,TGTGCCAGCAGTGGGGCGGTAGCTAACTATGGCTACACCTTC
TRBJ2-2,NA,TRBV7-9,NA,CASSFSGATGELFF,TGTGCCAGCAGCTTCTCGGGGGCAACCGGGGAGCTGTTTTTT
TRBJ2-5,TRBD1,TRBV10-3,NA,CAISGGTGGFSETQYF,TGTGCCATCAGTGGCGGGACAGGGGGCTTTTCGGAGACCCAGTACTTC
TRBJ2-7,TRBD2,TRBV12-3/TRBV12-4,NA,CASSFGQRGCYEQYF,TGTGCCAGCAGTTTTGGGCAGCGGGGATGCTACGAGCAGTACTTC
TRBJ2-1,NA,TRBV20-1,few,CSEVPASSYNEQFF,TGCAGTGAAGTACCAGCGAGCTCCTACAATGAGCAGTTCTTC
TRBJ1-6,NA,TRBV7-6,NA,CASSLSGSSPLHF,TGTGCCAGCAGCCTCTCGGGCTCATCACCCCTCCACTTT
TRBJ2-6,NA,TRBV5-8,NA,CASSLGRYSGANVLTF,TGTGCCAGCAGCTTGGGCAGATACTCTGGGGCCAACGTCCTGACTTTC
TRBJ1-1,NA,TRBV3-1,NA,CASSRRGEGTEAFF,TGTGCCAGCAGCCGCCGAGGAGAAGGGACTGAAGCTTTCTTT
TRBJ2-7,TRBD2,TRBV6-5,few,CASSTSGLAASYEQYF,TGTGCCAGCAGTACCTCCGGACTAGCGGCCTCCTACGAGCAGTACTTC
TRBJ2-3,NA,TRBV12-3/TRBV12-4,many,CASSLNRADTQYF,TGTGCCAGCAGTTTAAACAGGGCAGATACGCAGTATTTT
TRBJ1-6,NA,TRBV28,NA,CASSVPGPGRDPLHF,TGTGCCAGCAGTGTCCCGGGACCGGGCAGGGATCCCCTCCACTTT
TRBJ2-4,NA,TRBV20-1,few,CSGSDKGFNIQYF,TGCAGTGGCTCGGACAAGGGGTTTAACATTCAGTACTTC
TRBJ2-7,NA,TRBV7-2,many,CASSLVGTSYEQYF,TGTGCCAGCAGCTTAGTTGGGACCTCCTACGAGCAGTACTTC
TRBJ2-1,NA,TRBV6-5,NA,CASSYSPVNYEQFF,TGTGCCAGCAGTTACTCGCCCGTTAACTACGAGCAGTTCTTC
TRBJ2-2,TRBD1,TRBV20-1,once,CSARQGVTGELFF,TGCAGTGCGCGACAGGGAGTTACCGGGGAGCTGTTTTTT
TRBJ1-4,NA,TRBV4-2,NA,CASSQDRRRGSEKLFF,TGTGCCAGCAGCCAAGATCGTAGGAGGGGTTCGGAAAAACTGTTTTTT
TRBJ2-3,TRBD2,TRBV29-1,NA,CSAMGLVVDTQYF,TGCAGCGCCATGGGACTAGTGGTCGATACGCAGTATTTT
TRBJ1-4,NA,TRBV20-1,few,CSASLPGGNEKLFF,TGCAGTGCTAGCCTGCCAGGCGGTAATGAAAAACTGTTTTTT
TRBJ2-1,TRBD1,TRBV28,once,CASSPPDRVHNEQFF,TGTGCCAGCAGTCCCCCGGACAGGGTCCACAATGAGCAGTTCTTC
TRBJ2-3,TRBD1,TRBV7-2,NA,CASSVTGLDTQYF,TGTGCCAGCAGCGTGACAGGGTTAGATACGCAGTATTTT
TRBJ1-2,NA,TRBV14,NA,CASSQVRGSSGYTF,TGTGCCAGCAGCCAGGTGCGGGGGAGTAGCGGCTACACCTTC
TRBJ2-1,TRBD2,TRBV7-9,few,CASGRVTNEQFF,TGTGCCAGCGGGAGGGTTACCAATGAGCAGTTCTTC
TRBJ2-7,TRBD2,TRBV4-1,few,CASSPIRGLAYEQYF,TGCGCCAGCAGCCCAATAAGGGGACTAGCATACGAGCAGTACTTC
TRBJ2-5,NA,TRBV27,few,CASSLEWTEETQYF,TGTGCCAGCAGTTTAGAGTGGACAGAGGAGACCCAGTACTTC
TRBJ2-1,NA,TRBV27,NA,CASSNRGSREQFF,TGTGCCAGCAGCAACCGAGGTTCAAGAGAGCAGTTCTTC
TRBJ2-1,TRBD1,TRBV9,few,CASSVGQGVNEQFF,TGTGCCAGCAGCGTCGGACAGGGCGTGAATGAGCAGTTCTTC
TRBJ2-3,NA,TRBV4-1,many,CASSPGTGDTQYF,TGCGCCAGCAGCCCGGGGACGGGGGATACGCAGTATTTT
TRBJ1-2,NA,TRBV4-1,NA,CASGQGSPFGYTF,TGCGCCAGCGGCCAAGGGTCCCCATTTGGCTACACCTTC